This T cell receptor (beta chain) is from a study of blood T cell repertoires in COVID-19. As for the study in general: Sample material is recorded as cDNA or gDNA derived from T cells, B-cell-depleted T cells, or PBMCs.

The length of the CDR3 is 13 residues. Germline trimming cut 5 bases from V and 7 bases from J; bases unmatched to any gene: 5. Germline V gene data show CDR1 as SEHNR and CDR2 as FQNEAQ (reference sequence). TCRdb's copy holds only in-frame clones and misses some; the assay was immunoSEQ multiplex PCR. The data contain over 200,000 clones, more than 80% of them singletons. This chain links TRBV7-9 with TRBJ2-1; 7 positions agree with TRBD2. The TCR was taken from a man aged 30-40 years who had recovered from COVID-19. Specimen: peripheral blood. CDR3 nucleotides: TGTGCCAGCAGCCCCTGGGGGGGGAATGAGCAGTTCTTC. Its protein is CASSPWGGNEQFF.